The 9 T cell receptor beta chains reported below all come from one sample, sequenced in a study of blood T cell repertoires in COVID-19. This table comes from immunoSEQ multiplex PCR, and its TCRdb copy is limited to in-frame clones, with some not included. The sample lists some 300,000 clones, 89% occurring once. Source material: PBMCs or T cells enriched from blood (not recorded which). Every receptor here comes from a woman aged 40-49 years who had recovered from COVID-19.

CDR3 DNA sequence: TGTGCCAGCAGCCAAGATCTCACGGGTGAGCAGTTCTTC. As protein: CASSQDLTGEQFF. The V gene is TRBV14, the J gene TRBJ2-1, with D unclear. V was cut by 0 bases and J by 9 bases, with 9 bases left in between. Per the germline V gene, CDR1 is SGHDN and CDR2 is FVKESK. The CDR3 spans 13 residues.

The rearrangement uses TRBV27 and TRBJ1-3; D is unclear. V was clipped by 2 bases and J by 4 bases, with 18 bases between them. This CDR3 has 17 residues. Germline V CDR1 and CDR2: MNHEY, SMNVEV (reference sequence). The CDR3 bases are TGTGCCAGCAGTTTAGGCCCGCCAGAGCAAGCGGGAAACACCATATATTTT. This sequence encodes CASSLGPPEQAGNTIYF.

This clone was counted only a few times. The rearrangement links TRBV18 to TRBJ1-5, with 10 bases identical to TRBD1. The germline V gene encodes CDR1 KGHSH and CDR2 LQKENI. Germline trimming cut 3 bases from V and 3 bases from J; bases unmatched to any gene: 8. This CDR3 contains 17 residues. The CDR3 region has the DNA TGTGCCAGCTCACCCGGGGACAGGGGCCTCCTCAATCAGCCCCAGCATTTT. Encoded protein: CASSPGDRGLLNQPQHF.

The CDR3 spells CASSQGDSSYGYTF. The CDR3 bases are TGCGCCAGCAGCCAAGGGGACAGTAGCTATGGCTACACCTTC. The rearrangement joins TRBV4-1 to TRBJ1-2; 7 bases map to TRBD1. V was clipped by 1 base and J by 4 bases; unmatched bases: 3. This CDR3 spans 14 amino acids. Germline CDR1 MGHRA, CDR2 YSYEKL.

This CDR3 is CASSPSFGSGTDTQYF. CDR3 nucleotides: TGTGCCAGCAGCCCCTCCTTCGGGTCGGGCACAGATACGCAGTATTTT. The gene calls are TRBV7-3 and TRBJ2-3, with no clear D. V was trimmed by 5 bases and J by 1 base, leaving 16 bases between them. CDR1 and CDR2 (germline): SGHTA, FQGTGA. CDR3 size: 16 residues.

This rearrangement joins TRBV9 to TRBJ2-7; perhaps TRBD1 as D (7 bases). The ends were cut back, 4 bases at V and 3 bases at J, with 17 bases in the middle. This CDR3 region has 15 residues. The germline CDR1 and CDR2 sequences are SGDLS and YYNGEE. CDR3 residues: CASSREGGQLYEQYF. As DNA, the CDR3 is TGTGCCAGCAGCCGCGAGGGGGGACAGCTCTACGAGCAGTACTTC.

The gene calls are TRBV11-1 and TRBJ2-1; 11 positions match TRBD2. J lost 2 bases, V lost 3 bases, and 3 bases had no gene match. CDR3 length: 16 residues. In germline, CDR1 is SGHAT, CDR2 FQDESV (reference sequence). In nucleotides, the CDR3 is TGTGCCAGCAGCTTGTCTAGCGGGGGGCCCTACAATGAGCAGTTCTTC. Residues: CASSLSSGGPYNEQFF. Full variable domain (remainder filled in from reference TRBV11-1 and TRBJ2-1): EAEVAQSPRYKITEKSQAVAFWCDPISGHATLYWYRQILGQGPELLVQFQDESVVDDSQLPKDRFSAERLKGVDSTLKIQPAELGDSAMYLCASSLSSGGPYNEQFFGPGTRLTVL.

The chain uses TRBV4-2 and TRBJ1-6; TRBD1 matches 9 bases. This CDR3 spans 18 amino acids. The V gene's germline CDR1 is LGHNA and CDR2 YNFKEQ. J lost 5 bases, V lost 2 bases, and 10 bases had no gene match. The CDR3 loop reads CASSQRPGTGIDNSPLHF. The CDR3 nucleotides are TGTGCCAGCAGCCAACGTCCCGGGACAGGGATAGATAATTCACCCCTCCACTTT.

To note about this clone: Other DNA sequences of this sample code for an identical CDR3. CDR3 in DNA: TGCGCCAGCAGCTTGGCAGGGGGCACAGATACGCAGTATTTT. The encoded protein is CASSLAGGTDTQYF. This sequence joins TRBV5-1 and TRBJ2-3; D is possibly TRBD1 (6 bases). This CDR3 spans 14 amino acids. Germline assignment: CDR1 SGHRS and CDR2 YFSETQ. Deletions cut 0 bases from V and 1 base from J, with 6 bases between.